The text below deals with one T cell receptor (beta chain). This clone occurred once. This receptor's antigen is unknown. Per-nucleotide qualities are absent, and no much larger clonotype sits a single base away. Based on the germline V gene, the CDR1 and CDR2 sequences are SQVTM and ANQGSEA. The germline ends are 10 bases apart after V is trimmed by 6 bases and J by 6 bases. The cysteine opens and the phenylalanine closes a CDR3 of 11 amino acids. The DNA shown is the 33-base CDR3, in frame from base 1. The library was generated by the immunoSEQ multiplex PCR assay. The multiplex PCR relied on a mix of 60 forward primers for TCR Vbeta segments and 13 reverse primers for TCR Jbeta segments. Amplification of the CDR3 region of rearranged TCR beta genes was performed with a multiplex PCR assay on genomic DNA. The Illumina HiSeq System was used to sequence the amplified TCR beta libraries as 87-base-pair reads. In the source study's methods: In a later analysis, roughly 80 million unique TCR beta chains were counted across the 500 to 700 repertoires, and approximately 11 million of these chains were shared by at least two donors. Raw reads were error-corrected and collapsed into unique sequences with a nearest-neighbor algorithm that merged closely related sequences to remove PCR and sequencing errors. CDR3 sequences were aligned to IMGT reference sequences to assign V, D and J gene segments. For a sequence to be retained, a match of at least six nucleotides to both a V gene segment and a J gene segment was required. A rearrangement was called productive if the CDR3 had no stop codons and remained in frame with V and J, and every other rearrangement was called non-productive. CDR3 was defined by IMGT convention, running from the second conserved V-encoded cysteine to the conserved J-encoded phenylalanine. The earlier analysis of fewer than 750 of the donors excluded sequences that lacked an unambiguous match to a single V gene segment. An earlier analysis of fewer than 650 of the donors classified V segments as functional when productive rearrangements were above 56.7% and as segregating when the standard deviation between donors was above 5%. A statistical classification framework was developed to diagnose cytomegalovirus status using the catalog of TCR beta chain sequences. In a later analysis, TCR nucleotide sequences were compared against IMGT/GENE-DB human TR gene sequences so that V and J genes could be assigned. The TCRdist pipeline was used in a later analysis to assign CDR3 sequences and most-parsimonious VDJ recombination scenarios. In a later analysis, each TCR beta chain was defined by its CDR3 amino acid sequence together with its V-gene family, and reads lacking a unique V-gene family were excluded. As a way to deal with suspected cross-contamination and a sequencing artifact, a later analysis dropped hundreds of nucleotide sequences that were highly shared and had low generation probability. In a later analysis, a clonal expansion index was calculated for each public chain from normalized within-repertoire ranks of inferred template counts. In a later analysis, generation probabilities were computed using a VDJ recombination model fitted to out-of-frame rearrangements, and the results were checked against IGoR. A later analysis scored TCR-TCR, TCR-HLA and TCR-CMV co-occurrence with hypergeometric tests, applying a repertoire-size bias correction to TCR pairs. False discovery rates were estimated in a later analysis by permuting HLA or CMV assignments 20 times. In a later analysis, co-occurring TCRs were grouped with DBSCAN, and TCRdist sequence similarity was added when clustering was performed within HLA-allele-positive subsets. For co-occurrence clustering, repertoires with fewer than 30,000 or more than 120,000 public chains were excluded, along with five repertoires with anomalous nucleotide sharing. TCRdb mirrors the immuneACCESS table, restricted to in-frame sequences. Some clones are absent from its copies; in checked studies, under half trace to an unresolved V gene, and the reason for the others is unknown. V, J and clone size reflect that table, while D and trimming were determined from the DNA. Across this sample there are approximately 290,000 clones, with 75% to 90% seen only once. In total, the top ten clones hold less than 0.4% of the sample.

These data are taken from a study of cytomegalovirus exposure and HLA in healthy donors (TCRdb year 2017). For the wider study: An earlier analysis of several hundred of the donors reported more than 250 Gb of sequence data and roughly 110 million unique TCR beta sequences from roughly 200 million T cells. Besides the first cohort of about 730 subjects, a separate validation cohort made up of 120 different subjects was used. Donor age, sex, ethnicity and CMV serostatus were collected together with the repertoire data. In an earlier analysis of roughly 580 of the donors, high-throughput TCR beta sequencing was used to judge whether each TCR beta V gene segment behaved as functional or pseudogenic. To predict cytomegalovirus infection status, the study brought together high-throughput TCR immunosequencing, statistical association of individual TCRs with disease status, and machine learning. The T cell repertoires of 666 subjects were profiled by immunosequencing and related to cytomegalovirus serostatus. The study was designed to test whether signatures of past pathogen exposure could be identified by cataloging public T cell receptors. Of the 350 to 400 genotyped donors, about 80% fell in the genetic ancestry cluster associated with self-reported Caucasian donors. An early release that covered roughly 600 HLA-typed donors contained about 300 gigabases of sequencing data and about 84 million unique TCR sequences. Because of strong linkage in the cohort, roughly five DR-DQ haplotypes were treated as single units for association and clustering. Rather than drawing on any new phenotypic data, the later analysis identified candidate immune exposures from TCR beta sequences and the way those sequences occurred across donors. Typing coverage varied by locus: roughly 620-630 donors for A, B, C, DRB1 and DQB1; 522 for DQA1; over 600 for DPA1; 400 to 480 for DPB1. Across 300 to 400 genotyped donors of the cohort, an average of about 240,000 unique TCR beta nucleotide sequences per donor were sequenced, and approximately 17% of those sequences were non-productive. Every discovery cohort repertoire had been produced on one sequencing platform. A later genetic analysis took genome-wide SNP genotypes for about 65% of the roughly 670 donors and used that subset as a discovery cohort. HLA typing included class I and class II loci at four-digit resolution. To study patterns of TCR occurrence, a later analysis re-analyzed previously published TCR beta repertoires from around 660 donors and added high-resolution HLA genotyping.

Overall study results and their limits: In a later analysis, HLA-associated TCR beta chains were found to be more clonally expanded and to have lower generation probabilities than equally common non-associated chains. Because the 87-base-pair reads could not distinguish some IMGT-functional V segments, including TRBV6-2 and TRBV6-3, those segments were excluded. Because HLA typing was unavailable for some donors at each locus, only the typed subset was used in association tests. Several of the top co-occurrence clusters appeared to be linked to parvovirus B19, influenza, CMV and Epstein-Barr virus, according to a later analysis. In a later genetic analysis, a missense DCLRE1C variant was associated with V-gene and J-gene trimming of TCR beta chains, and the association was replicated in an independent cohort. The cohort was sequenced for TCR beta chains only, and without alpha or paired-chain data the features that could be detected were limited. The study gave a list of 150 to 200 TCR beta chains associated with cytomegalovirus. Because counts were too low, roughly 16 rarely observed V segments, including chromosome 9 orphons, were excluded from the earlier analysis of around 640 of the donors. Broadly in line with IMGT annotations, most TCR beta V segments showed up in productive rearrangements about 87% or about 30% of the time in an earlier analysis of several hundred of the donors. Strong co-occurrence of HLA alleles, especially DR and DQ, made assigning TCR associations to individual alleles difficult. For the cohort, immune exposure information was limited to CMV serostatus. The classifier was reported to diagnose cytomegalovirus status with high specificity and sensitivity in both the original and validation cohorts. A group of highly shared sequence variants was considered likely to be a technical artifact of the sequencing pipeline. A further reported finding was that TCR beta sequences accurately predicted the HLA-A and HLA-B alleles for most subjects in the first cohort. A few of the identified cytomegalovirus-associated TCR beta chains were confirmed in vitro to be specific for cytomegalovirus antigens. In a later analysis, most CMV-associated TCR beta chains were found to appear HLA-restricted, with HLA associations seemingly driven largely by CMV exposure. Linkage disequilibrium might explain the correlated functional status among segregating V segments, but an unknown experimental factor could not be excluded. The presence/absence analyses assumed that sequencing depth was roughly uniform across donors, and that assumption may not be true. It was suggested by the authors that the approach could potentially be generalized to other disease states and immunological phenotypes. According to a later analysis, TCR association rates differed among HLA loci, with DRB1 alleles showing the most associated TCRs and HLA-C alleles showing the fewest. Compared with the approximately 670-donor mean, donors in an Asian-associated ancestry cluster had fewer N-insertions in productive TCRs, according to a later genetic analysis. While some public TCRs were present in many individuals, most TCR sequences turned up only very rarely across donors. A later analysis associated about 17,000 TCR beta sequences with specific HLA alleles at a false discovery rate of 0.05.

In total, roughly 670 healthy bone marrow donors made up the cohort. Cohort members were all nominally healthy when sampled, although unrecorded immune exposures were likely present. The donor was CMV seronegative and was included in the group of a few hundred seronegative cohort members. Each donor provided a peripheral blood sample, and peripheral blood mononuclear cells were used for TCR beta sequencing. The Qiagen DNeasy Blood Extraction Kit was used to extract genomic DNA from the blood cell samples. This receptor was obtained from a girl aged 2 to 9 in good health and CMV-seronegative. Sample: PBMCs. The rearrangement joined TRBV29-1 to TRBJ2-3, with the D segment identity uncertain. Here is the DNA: TGCAGCGTCGCGCCCTTGGATACGCAGTATTTT. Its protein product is CSVAPLDTQYF.